This T cell receptor beta chain came from a study of PD-L1 blockade in urothelial cancer. Study in general: Of about 30 patients, around 25 were males with bladder-origin urothelial cancer. Of prior chemotherapy regimens, patients had received between 0 and 3. It was at 3 weeks (second dose) and 6 weeks after treatment start that blood was analyzed. T cell content in blood samples showed a median of around 140,000.

Germline V gives CDR1 MNHNS, CDR2 SASEGT. The length of the CDR3 is 14 residues. V was clipped by 0 bases and J by 3 bases, with 8 bases between them. Libraries were prepared by immunoSEQ multiplex PCR; TCRdb keeps only in-frame clonotypes and omits some of them. The data show more than 75,000 clones, 80% to 85% seen once. This sample's time point: pretreatment peripheral blood. This chain links TRBV6-1 with TRBJ2-5; D unclear. The sequences come from PBMCs, collected around atezolizumab (anti-PD-L1) treatment. The origin of this receptor is a man aged 60 to 69 with urothelial cancer. The CDR3 here is CASSEAQIEETQYF. As DNA, the CDR3 is TGTGCCAGCAGTGAAGCGCAAATAGAAGAGACCCAGTACTTC.